Each of the 26 T cell receptor beta chains below was sequenced from the same sample in a study of T-cell reconstitution after alpha-beta-depleted transplantation in children. Unique molecular identifiers featured in how the TCRbeta library was prepared. MiXCR, applied by TCRdb to the PCR reads, yields one record per CDR3 protein. The table has around 700,000 distinct CDR3 sequences, approximately 14% seen once. The source was PBMCs, collected before TCRalphabeta/CD19-depleted stem cell transplant. Every receptor here comes from a girl aged 2 to 10 with congenital amegakaryocytic thrombocytopenia, due to receive a stem cell transplant.

This chain connects TRBV5-5 to TRBJ2-3; 9 nucleotides line up with TRBD1. The CDR3 runs to 14 residues. Germline V gene data show CDR1 as SGHKS and CDR2 as YYEKEE (reference sequence). J gave up 5 bases and V 3 bases, and 4 bases lay outside the gene matches. CDR3 DNA: TGTGCCAGCAGCTGGTTGGACAGGGGAGATACGCAGTATTTT. It encodes CASSWLDRGDTQYF. Using reference TRBV5-5 and TRBJ2-3 for the parts outside the CDR3, the full variable domain is DAGVTQSPTHLIKTRGQQVTLRCSPISGHKSVSWYQQVLGQGPQFIFQYYEKEERGRGNFPDRFSARQFPNYSSELNVNALLLGDSALYLCASSWLDRGDTQYFGPGTRLTVL.

This clonotype was found many times. V usage is TRBV12-3 or TRBV12-4 and J usage is TRBJ1-2; weak D call: TRBD1 (5 bases). V lost 5 bases, J lost 6 bases, and 25 bases lay in between. This CDR3 region has 17 residues. The CDR3 DNA is TGTGCCAGCAGTGAGCCGGGACGGCCCGAATCAAGACATGGCTACACCTTC. This sequence encodes CASSEPGRPESRHGYTF.

This clonotype was detected ten times or more. This chain connects TRBV20-1 to TRBJ2-5; D unresolved. V gave up 1 base and J gave up 6 bases, with 12 bases separating them. Germline CDR1 is DFQATT and CDR2 is SNEGSKA (reference sequence). The CDR3 extends over 13 amino acids. CDR3 protein: CSARVGLEKTQYF. Here the CDR3 DNA reads TGCAGTGCTAGAGTGGGGTTGGAGAAGACCCAGTACTTC.

The sample holds many counts of this clonotype. The chain uses TRBV20-1 and TRBJ2-1; weak D call: TRBD1 (5 bases). The CDR3 runs 14 residues. CDR1 is DFQATT and CDR2 is SNEGSKA in the germline V gene (reference sequence). Trimming left V 5 bases short and J 5 bases short, with 16 bases between. The CDR3 spells CSAPEPAGHNEQFF. DNA for the CDR3: TGCAGTGCTCCAGAGCCCGCAGGGCACAATGAGCAGTTCTTC.

This clonotype was recorded a few times. The CDR3 region is CSASPTGGPNEKLFF. The CDR3 nucleotides read TGCAGTGCTTCGCCGACAGGGGGTCCTAATGAAAAACTGTTTTTT. The V call is TRBV20-1, the J call TRBJ1-4; 9 bases are a match to TRBD1. The CDR3 covers 15 residues. The germline gives CDR1 DFQATT, CDR2 SNEGSKA (reference sequence). V lost 5 bases, J lost 3 bases, and 7 bases stayed unmatched.

Only a few counts were recorded for this clonotype. Here the CDR3 DNA reads TGTGCCAGCAGCTTAGTCCCAGGGGATCACAATGAGCAGTTCTTC. It encodes CASSLVPGDHNEQFF. The chain has TRBV7-9 and TRBJ2-1; D may be TRBD1 (6 bases). CDR3 length: 15 amino acids. Trimming stripped 1 base from V and 5 bases from J, with 12 bases between. Germline CDR1 and CDR2: SEHNR and FQNEAQ (reference sequence).

This clonotype has a handful of counts. The V and J genes are TRBV20-1 and TRBJ2-7, with 11 nucleotides matching TRBD1. Germline V CDR1 and CDR2: DFQATT, SNEGSKA (reference sequence). The length of the CDR3 is 13 residues. Trimming took 7 bases from V and 4 from J; bases not matched to a gene: 6. CDR3 nucleotide sequence: TGCAGTGTGACCGGGACAGGGGGGTACGAGCAGTACTTC. Translated, it gives CSVTGTGGYEQYF.

This clonotype was counted between two and nine times. The CDR3 sequence: CATSRGSSYEQYF. The CDR3 DNA reads TGTGCCACCAGTCGCGGATCCTCCTACGAGCAGTACTTC. The chain links TRBV15 to TRBJ2-7, with D uncertain. Trimming removed 6 bases at V and 0 bases at J, with 9 bases between. The CDR3 spans 13 residues. Germline CDR1 is LNHNV and CDR2 is YYDKDF (reference sequence).

Remarks on this clonotype: A much larger clone differs from this one at a single base, so this may be a read error. The chain is built from TRBV12-3 or TRBV12-4 and TRBJ2-2; weak D call: TRBD1 (6 bases). This CDR3 is 14 amino acids long. V lost 1 base to trimming and J lost 7 bases, with 10 bases between them. In DNA form, the CDR3 reads TGTGCCAGCAGTTTAGGAGGGGACATCGGGGAGCTGTTTTTT. Protein sequence: CASSLGGDIGELFF.

This clonotype was detected ten times or more. This chain uses TRBV7-8 with TRBJ2-1; TRBD2 matches 8 bases. The CDR3 spans 16 residues. The V and J ends lost 5 bases and 9 bases, in that order; junction bases with no gene match: 15. From germline, CDR1 is SGHVS and CDR2 FQNEAQ. CDR3 in DNA: TGTGCCAGCAGCCGACGTCGGACAGCGGGGGACTCTGAGCAGTTCTTC. Its protein product is CASSRRRTAGDSEQFF.

The chain carries TRBV5-1 and TRBJ2-1; D is perhaps TRBD1 or TRBD2 (5 bases each). The CDR3 sequence is 12 residues long. Trimming took off 2 bases at V and 10 bases at J, with 10 bases between the two ends. Germline V gives CDR1 SGHRS, CDR2 YFSETQ. CDR3 amino acids: CASSFTGGEQFF. The CDR3 DNA reads as TGCGCCAGCAGCTTCACAGGCGGGGAGCAGTTCTTC.

There are a few counts of this clonotype. The V and J genes are TRBV5-1 and TRBJ2-7; the match to TRBD1 covers 9 bases. The junction had 1 base not matched to a gene; V was cut back by 0 bases and J by 3 bases. CDR1 is SGHRS, CDR2 YFSETQ, per germline. This CDR3 is built from 14 residues. The CDR3, as DNA: TGCGCCAGCAGCTTGGAGGACAGGGGCTACGAGCAGTACTTC. Translation: CASSLEDRGYEQYF. The full variable domain, its missing parts supplied by reference TRBV5-1 and TRBJ2-7, is KAGVTQTPRYLIKTRGQQVTLSCSPISGHRSVSWYQQTPGQGLQFLFEYFSETQRNKGNFPGRFSGRQFSNSRSEMNVSTLELGDSALYLCASSLEDRGYEQYFGPGTRLTVT.

This clonotype has more than one count but fewer than ten. The gene calls are TRBV7-9 and TRBJ2-7; D possibly corresponds to TRBD2 (5 bases). CDR1 SEHNR and CDR2 FQNEAQ come from the germline V gene (reference sequence). V lost 3 bases and J 2 bases, leaving 8 bases between the germline ends. The CDR3 runs 13 residues. In DNA, the CDR3 is TGTGCCAGCAGCTTGGACTTCACCTACGAGCAGTACTTC. It codes for CASSLDFTYEQYF.

This clonotype has a count of ten or more. The CDR3 bases are TGCAGTGCTACTACCCCGGACAGGCCTTTGGAGACCCAGTACTTC. It yields the protein CSATTPDRPLETQYF. The genes are TRBV20-1 and TRBJ2-5, with 7 bases matching TRBD1. Germline-derived CDR1 and CDR2 are DFQATT and SNEGSKA (reference sequence). The trim removed 4 bases at V and 5 bases at J, leaving 13 bases unmatched. The CDR3 is made up of 15 amino acids.

Many counts were recorded for this clonotype. The V and J genes are TRBV7-2 and TRBJ2-3, with D possibly TRBD2 on 6 matching bases. V was clipped by 1 base and J by 5 bases, with 13 bases between them. The length of the CDR3 is 15 residues. The germline gives CDR1 SGHTA, CDR2 FQGNSA. This chain's CDR3 is CASSLEWEVIDTQYF. The CDR3 nucleotides are TGTGCCAGCAGCTTAGAGTGGGAGGTGATAGATACGCAGTATTTT.

The chain uses TRBV5-1 and TRBJ2-1, with no clear D. V gave up 5 bases and J gave up 5 bases, with 8 bases separating them. The V gene's germline CDR1 is SGHRS and CDR2 YFSETQ. This CDR3 region has 12 residues. CDR3: CASRLSDNEQFF. The CDR3 DNA reads TGCGCCAGCAGGTTAAGCGACAATGAGCAGTTCTTC.

This clonotype was observed a few times. The chain employs TRBV5-1 and TRBJ2-3; TRBD1 might be the D (6 bases). The CDR3 consists of 14 residues. V was shortened by 4 bases and J by 4 bases, with 13 bases between the two germline ends. Germline values: CDR1 SGHRS, CDR2 YFSETQ. The CDR3 spells CASSTGSTSDTQYF. CDR3 coding DNA: TGCGCCAGCAGCACAGGGAGCACCTCAGATACGCAGTATTTT.

This chain links TRBV20-1 with TRBJ2-7; 14 bases are shared with TRBD2. Germline CDR1 DFQATT, CDR2 SNEGSKA (reference sequence). The CDR3 is made up of 16 amino acids. The trim removed 0 bases at V and 2 bases at J, leaving 3 bases unmatched. The CDR3 DNA reads TGCAGTGCTAGAGATCGACTAGCGGGAGGGCCCTACGAGCAGTACTTC. This encodes CSARDRLAGGPYEQYF.

This clonotype was detected ten times or more. The DNA of the CDR3 is TGCGCCAGCAGCTTGGATCGACGGAGCTATGGCTACACCTTC. The encoded protein is CASSLDRRSYGYTF. The rearrangement uses TRBV5-1 and TRBJ1-2, with D uncertain. Germline CDR1 SGHRS, CDR2 YFSETQ. CDR3 length: 14 amino acids. Trimming shortened V by 0 bases and J by 4 bases, and 10 bases separated the two germline ends.

A note on this clonotype: A much larger clone lies a single base off, so this may be a read error. This sequence joins TRBV29-1 and TRBJ1-3, with D perhaps matching TRBD1 (6 bases). CDR1 SQVTM and CDR2 ANQGSEA come from the germline V gene. The CDR3 sequence is 14 residues long. CDR3 nucleotides: TGCAGCGTTGAACACAGGGCGGGTGGATACACCATATATTTT. Translation gives CSVEHRAGGYTIYF.

The V and J genes are TRBV5-8 and TRBJ2-3; no clear D gene. The germline V and J ends were trimmed by 1 base and 10 bases, with 10 bases remaining between them. This CDR3 is 12 amino acids long. CDR1 and CDR2 (germline): SGHTS, YDEGEE. The CDR3 sequence: CASSLPSPAQYF. CDR3 in DNA: TGTGCCAGCAGCTTGCCCAGCCCAGCGCAGTATTTT.

J is TRBJ2-5 and V is TRBV20-1; D is unclear. CDR1 DFQATT and CDR2 SNEGSKA come from the germline V gene (reference sequence). The V gene lost 6 bases and the J gene lost 5 bases, with 16 bases spanning the gap. This CDR3 comprises 13 residues. The CDR3 DNA is TGCAGTGCAGGGATGGTGGATGGGGAGACCCAGTACTTC. Its translation is CSAGMVDGETQYF.

The V call is TRBV7-2, the J call TRBJ1-5; maybe TRBD1 (5 bases). The germline V and J ends were trimmed by 6 bases and 0 bases, with 12 bases remaining between them. In germline, CDR1 is SGHTA, CDR2 FQGNSA. This CDR3 is 15 amino acids long. CDR3: CASRGDGASNQPQHF. The CDR3 nucleotides are TGTGCCAGCAGAGGGGACGGAGCTAGCAATCAGCCCCAGCATTTT.

This clonotype appeared many times. J is TRBJ1-1 and V is TRBV29-1, with unresolved D. The germline gives CDR1 SQVTM, CDR2 ANQGSEA. The CDR3 totals 10 residues. V was pared by 5 bases and J by 6 bases, with 7 bases between. Here the CDR3 reads CSVNFSEAFF. The CDR3 DNA reads as TGCAGCGTTAATTTCTCTGAAGCTTTCTTT.

V is TRBV20-1 and J is TRBJ2-7; 7 nucleotides match TRBD2. There are 16 residues in the CDR3. Trimming at V came to 0 bases and at J to 2 bases, leaving 10 bases not matched to a gene. CDR1 is DFQATT, CDR2 SNEGSKA, per germline (reference sequence). The CDR3 here is CSARDIGSGVTYEQYF. CDR3 DNA: TGCAGTGCTAGAGATATCGGGAGCGGGGTAACCTACGAGCAGTACTTC.

This clonotype occurred many times. DNA for the CDR3: TGTGCCAGCCGCTCCGGGACTATCTACGAGCAGTACTTC. Protein sequence: CASRSGTIYEQYF. The chain recombines TRBV11-2 with TRBJ2-7, with TRBD2 matching over 7 bases. Germline trimming cut 8 bases from V and 3 bases from J; bases unmatched to any gene: 7. The CDR3 totals 13 residues. Germline CDR1 reads SGHAT; CDR2 reads FQNNGV.